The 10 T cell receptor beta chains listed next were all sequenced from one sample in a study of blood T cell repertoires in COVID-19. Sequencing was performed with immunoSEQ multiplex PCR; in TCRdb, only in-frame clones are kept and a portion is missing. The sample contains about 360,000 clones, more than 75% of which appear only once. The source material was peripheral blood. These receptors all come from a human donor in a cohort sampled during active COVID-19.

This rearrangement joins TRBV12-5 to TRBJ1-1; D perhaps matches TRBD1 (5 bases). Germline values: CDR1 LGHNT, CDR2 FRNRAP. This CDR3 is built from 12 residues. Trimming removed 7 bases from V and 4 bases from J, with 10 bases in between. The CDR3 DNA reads TGTGCTAGTGCGGGGGGAGGCACTGAAGCTTTCTTT. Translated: CASAGGGTEAFF.

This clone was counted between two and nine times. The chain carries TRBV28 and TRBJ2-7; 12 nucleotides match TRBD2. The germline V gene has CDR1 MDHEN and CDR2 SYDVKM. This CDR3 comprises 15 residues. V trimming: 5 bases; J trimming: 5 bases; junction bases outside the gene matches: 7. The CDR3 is CASSLLTSGSHEQYF. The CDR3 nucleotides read TGTGCCAGCAGTCTGCTGACTAGCGGGAGCCACGAGCAGTACTTC.

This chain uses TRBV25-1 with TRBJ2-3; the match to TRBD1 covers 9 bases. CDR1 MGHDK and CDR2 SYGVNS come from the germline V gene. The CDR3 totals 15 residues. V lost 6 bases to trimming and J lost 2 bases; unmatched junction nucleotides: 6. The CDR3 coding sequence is TGTGCCAGCAGCTTACAGGGGGCTAACACAGATACGCAGTATTTT. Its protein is CASSLQGANTDTQYF. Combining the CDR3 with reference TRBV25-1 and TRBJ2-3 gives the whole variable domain EADIYQTPRYLVIGTGKKITLECSQTMGHDKMYWYQQDPGMELHLIHYSYGVNSTEKGDLSSESTVSRIRTEHFPLTLESARPSHTSQYLCASSLQGANTDTQYFGPGTRLTVL.

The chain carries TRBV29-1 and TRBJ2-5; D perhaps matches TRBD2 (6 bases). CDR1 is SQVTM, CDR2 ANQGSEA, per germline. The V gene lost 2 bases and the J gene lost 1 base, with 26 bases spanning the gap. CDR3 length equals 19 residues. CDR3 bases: TGCAGCGTTGAATTTAGGGCTACCCCAAACCTGCGGGGCCAAGAGACCCAGTACTTC. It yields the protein CSVEFRATPNLRGQETQYF.

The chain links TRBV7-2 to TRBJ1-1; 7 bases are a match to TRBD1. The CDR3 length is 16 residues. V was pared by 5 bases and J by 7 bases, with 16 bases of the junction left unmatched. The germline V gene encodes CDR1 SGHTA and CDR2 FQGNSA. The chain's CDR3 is CASSGGSGQLGIEAFF. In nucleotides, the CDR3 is TGTGCCAGCAGCGGGGGATCGGGACAGTTAGGGATTGAAGCTTTCTTT.

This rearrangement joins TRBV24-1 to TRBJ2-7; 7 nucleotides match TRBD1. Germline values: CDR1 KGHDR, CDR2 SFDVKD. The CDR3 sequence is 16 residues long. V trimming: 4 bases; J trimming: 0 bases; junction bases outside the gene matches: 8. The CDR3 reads CATSDSGTDNSYEQYF. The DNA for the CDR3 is TGTGCCACCAGTGACTCCGGGACAGATAACTCCTACGAGCAGTACTTC.

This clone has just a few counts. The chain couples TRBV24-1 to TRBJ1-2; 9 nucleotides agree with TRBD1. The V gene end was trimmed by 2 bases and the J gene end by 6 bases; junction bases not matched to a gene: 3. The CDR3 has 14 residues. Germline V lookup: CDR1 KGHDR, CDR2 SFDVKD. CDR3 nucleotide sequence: TGTGCCACCAGTGATTGGGACAGGGCGGATGGCTACACCTTC. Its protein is CATSDWDRADGYTF.

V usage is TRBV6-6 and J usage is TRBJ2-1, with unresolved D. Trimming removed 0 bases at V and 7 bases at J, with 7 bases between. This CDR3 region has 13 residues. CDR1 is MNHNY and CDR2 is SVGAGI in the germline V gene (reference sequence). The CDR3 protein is CASSYSTSNEQFF. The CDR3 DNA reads TGTGCCAGCAGTTACTCGACTTCAAATGAGCAGTTCTTC.

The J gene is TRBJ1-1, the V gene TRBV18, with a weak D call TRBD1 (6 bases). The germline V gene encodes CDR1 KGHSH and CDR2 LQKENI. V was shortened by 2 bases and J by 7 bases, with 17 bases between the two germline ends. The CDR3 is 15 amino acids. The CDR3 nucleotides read TGTGCCAGCTCACCAGAGACAGGTCAAGGAATTGAAGCTTTCTTT. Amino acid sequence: CASSPETGQGIEAFF.

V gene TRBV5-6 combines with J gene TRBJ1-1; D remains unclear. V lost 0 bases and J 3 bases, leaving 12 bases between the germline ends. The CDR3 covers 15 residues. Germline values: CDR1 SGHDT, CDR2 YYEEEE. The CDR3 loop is CASSLGTVLDTEAFF. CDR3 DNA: TGTGCCAGCAGCTTGGGGACTGTCCTAGACACTGAAGCTTTCTTT.